This section outlines one TCR beta chain sequence together with its context. Per the study methods: Reference gene primer amplification gave estimated nucleated cell counts. Sequencing used immunoSEQ multiplex PCR; TCRdb keeps in-frame clones, though not all of them. V, J and clone size are those of that table, while D and trimming were read from the DNA. The sample yields 250,000 to 350,000 clones, 75% to 90% seen once. These data are taken from a study of blood T cell repertoires in COVID-19. Whole-study context: T cells, B-cell-depleted T cells, or PBMCs provided the cDNA or gDNA that served as material.

CDR3 length: 17 amino acids. CDR1 and CDR2 from the germline V gene are SGHAT and FQNNGV. Trimming took off 4 bases at V and 0 bases at J, with 18 bases between the two ends. Clinical histories supplied by participants themselves formed the basis of cohort assignment. Recovery among Cohort 3 donors was established by two negative PCRs, clearance, or symptom resolution. This sequence joins TRBV11-2 and TRBJ2-5, with D maybe TRBD2 (6 bases). The sample taken for sequencing was PBMCs or T cells enriched from blood (not recorded which). This clonotype originated in a woman aged 45-65 years who had recovered from COVID-19. Here the CDR3 reads CASSSTGTGVYQETQYF. The CDR3 coding sequence is TGTGCCAGCAGCTCCACCGGGACGGGGGTGTACCAAGAGACCCAGTACTTC. Together with reference TRBV11-2 and TRBJ2-5, the CDR3 gives the full variable domain: EAGVAQSPRYKIIEKRQSVAFWCNPISGHATLYWYQQILGQGPKLLIQFQNNGVVDDSQLPKDRFSAERLKGVDSTLKIQPAKLEDSAVYLCASSSTGTGVYQETQYFGPGTRLLVL.